These T cell receptor beta chains were read from a single sample in a study of cytomegalovirus exposure and HLA in healthy donors. The repertoire was sequenced with immunoSEQ multiplex PCR; TCRdb's copy has only in-frame clones and lacks some. The table records more than 65,000 clones, roughly three quarters of them present only once. The sequencing input was PBMCs. These receptors came from a woman in her 40s in good health and CMV-seropositive. The CDR3 runs from the conserved cysteine through the conserved F or W. Fields, in order: clone size, J gene, D gene, V gene, CDR3 DNA, CDR3 protein. D genes are given only for firm matches. Some rows mark clone size as missing; the rest say once, few, many or name a class of expanded clone.

abundance: .
j_gene: TRBJ2-5
d_gene: TRBD1
v_gene: TRBV11-2
CDR3nt: TGTGCCAGCAGCCCCAACAGGGGCCAAGAGACCCAGTACTTC
CDR3aa: CASSPNRGQETQYF

abundance: .
j_gene: TRBJ2-7
d_gene: TRBD1
v_gene: TRBV5-1
CDR3nt: TGCGCCAGCAGCTTGTTGGGGACAGAGGCCTACGAGCAGTACTTC
CDR3aa: CASSLLGTEAYEQYF

abundance: .
j_gene: TRBJ1-2
d_gene: .
v_gene: TRBV7-8
CDR3nt: TGTGCCAGCAGCTCCCGCTATGGCTACACCTTC
CDR3aa: CASSSRYGYTF

abundance: few
j_gene: TRBJ2-1
d_gene: .
v_gene: TRBV7-9
CDR3nt: TGTGCCAGCAGCCCTCAGGGTTCCCACAATGAGCAGTTCTTC
CDR3aa: CASSPQGSHNEQFF

abundance: few
j_gene: TRBJ2-1
d_gene: .
v_gene: TRBV5-4
CDR3nt: TGTGCCAGCAGCTTCATGGGGGCACTCTCCTACAATGAGCAGTTCTTC
CDR3aa: CASSFMGALSYNEQFF

abundance: .
j_gene: TRBJ1-5
d_gene: TRBD1
v_gene: TRBV5-1
CDR3nt: TGCGCCAGCAGCTTGGGAGACAGGGATCAGCCCCAGCATTTT
CDR3aa: CASSLGDRDQPQHF

abundance: .
j_gene: TRBJ2-7
d_gene: .
v_gene: TRBV5-1
CDR3nt: TGCGCCAGCAGCTCAAACATAGAGGACGAGCAGTACTTC
CDR3aa: CASSSNIEDEQYF

abundance: .
j_gene: TRBJ2-7
d_gene: TRBD1
v_gene: TRBV15
CDR3nt: TGTGCCACCAGCAGAGGCGGTAGACAGGGGAACTACGAGCAGTACTTC
CDR3aa: CATSRGGRQGNYEQYF

abundance: few
j_gene: TRBJ1-2
d_gene: TRBD1
v_gene: TRBV7-8
CDR3nt: TGTGCCAGCAGCTCCTACGAATGGGACAGGGAGAGGGGCTATGGCTACACCTTC
CDR3aa: CASSSYEWDRERGYGYTF

abundance: .
j_gene: TRBJ1-5
d_gene: TRBD1
v_gene: TRBV6-1
CDR3nt: TGTGCCAGCACTGGGACAGGGTGGAAGCCCCAGCATTTT
CDR3aa: CASTGTGWKPQHF

abundance: once
j_gene: TRBJ2-7
d_gene: .
v_gene: TRBV27
CDR3nt: TGTGCCAGCAGTTTGACGGGTAGCTCCTACGAGCAGTACTTC
CDR3aa: CASSLTGSSYEQYF

abundance: .
j_gene: TRBJ1-4
d_gene: .
v_gene: TRBV5-1
CDR3nt: TGCGCCAGCAGCTCTTACGGACAGTCTGAAAAACTGTTTTTT
CDR3aa: CASSSYGQSEKLFF

abundance: .
j_gene: TRBJ2-3
d_gene: TRBD1
v_gene: TRBV6-1
CDR3nt: TGTGCCAGCAGCAGACAGGGTGGAACAGATACGCAGTATTTT
CDR3aa: CASSRQGGTDTQYF

abundance: .
j_gene: TRBJ2-7
d_gene: TRBD1
v_gene: TRBV30
CDR3nt: TGTGCCTGTCCTGGACAGGGCTCCCACGAGCAGTACTTC
CDR3aa: CACPGQGSHEQYF

abundance: .
j_gene: TRBJ2-5
d_gene: .
v_gene: TRBV18
CDR3nt: TGTGCCAGCTCCCAAAACTACCAAGAGACCCAGTACTTC
CDR3aa: CASSQNYQETQYF

abundance: .
j_gene: TRBJ2-3
d_gene: TRBD1
v_gene: TRBV29-1
CDR3nt: TGCAGCGAGACCGACAGGGAAAAAACAGATACGCAGTATTTT
CDR3aa: CSETDREKTDTQYF

abundance: .
j_gene: TRBJ2-7
d_gene: TRBD2
v_gene: TRBV4-1
CDR3nt: TGCGCCAGCAGCCAAGTGGGACTAGCGGAGGGTTCCTACGAGCAGTACTTC
CDR3aa: CASSQVGLAEGSYEQYF

abundance: few
j_gene: TRBJ2-3
d_gene: TRBD2
v_gene: TRBV19
CDR3nt: TGTGCCAGTAGTCTAGCGGTGCGAGATACGCAGTATTTT
CDR3aa: CASSLAVRDTQYF

abundance: few
j_gene: TRBJ2-3
d_gene: TRBD1
v_gene: TRBV5-1
CDR3nt: TGCGCCAGCAGCTTTCCTACAGGGGCCCGGGGAGATACGCAGTATTTT
CDR3aa: CASSFPTGARGDTQYF

abundance: once
j_gene: TRBJ1-2
d_gene: .
v_gene: TRBV5-4
CDR3nt: TGTGCCAGCAGCTTGGGGTGGGCGAACTATGGCTACACCTTC
CDR3aa: CASSLGWANYGYTF

abundance: .
j_gene: TRBJ1-2
d_gene: .
v_gene: TRBV6-5
CDR3nt: TGTGCCAGCAGTTCCCCCGGGATTAACTATGGCTACACCTTC
CDR3aa: CASSSPGINYGYTF

abundance: once
j_gene: TRBJ2-7
d_gene: .
v_gene: TRBV6-4
CDR3nt: TGTGCCAGCAGTGAGACCGGGAGCTCCTACGAGCAGTACTTC
CDR3aa: CASSETGSSYEQYF

abundance: few
j_gene: TRBJ1-3
d_gene: .
v_gene: TRBV6-6
CDR3nt: TGTGCCAGCACGGAGTCGGACACCATATATTTT
CDR3aa: CASTESDTIYF

abundance: .
j_gene: TRBJ2-7
d_gene: TRBD1
v_gene: TRBV30
CDR3nt: TGTGCCTGGAGTGGGACAGGGGGCTCCTACGAGCAGTACTTC
CDR3aa: CAWSGTGGSYEQYF

abundance: .
j_gene: TRBJ2-3
d_gene: TRBD2
v_gene: TRBV5-1
CDR3nt: TGCGCCAGCAGCCCGGGGGGAGCGGGGGTCGCAGATACGCAGTATTTT
CDR3aa: CASSPGGAGVADTQYF

abundance: once
j_gene: TRBJ2-2
d_gene: TRBD2
v_gene: TRBV5-4
CDR3nt: TGTGCCAGCAGTCCTCGGGGACTAGCGGGATCCACCGGGGAGCTGTTTTTT
CDR3aa: CASSPRGLAGSTGELFF

abundance: .
j_gene: TRBJ2-7
d_gene: TRBD1
v_gene: TRBV5-1
CDR3nt: TGCGCCAGCCGGACCACCCGGGACAGGGACTACGAGCAGTACTTC
CDR3aa: CASRTTRDRDYEQYF

abundance: .
j_gene: TRBJ1-1
d_gene: .
v_gene: TRBV6-1
CDR3nt: TGTGCCAGCAGCCCCGGGACACCTGAAGCTTTCTTT
CDR3aa: CASSPGTPEAFF

abundance: .
j_gene: TRBJ2-2
d_gene: .
v_gene: TRBV2
CDR3nt: TGTGCCAGCAGTGTACTAGCTGGGACCGGGGAGCTGTTTTTT
CDR3aa: CASSVLAGTGELFF

abundance: .
j_gene: TRBJ1-2
d_gene: .
v_gene: TRBV6-5
CDR3nt: TGTGCCAGCAGTCGGCGGGACGGCCCTAACTATGGCTACACCTTC
CDR3aa: CASSRRDGPNYGYTF

abundance: once
j_gene: TRBJ2-7
d_gene: TRBD1
v_gene: TRBV29-1
CDR3nt: TGCAGCGGAACAACAGGGGTTGGCAAGTACGAGCAGTACTTC
CDR3aa: CSGTTGVGKYEQYF

abundance: few
j_gene: TRBJ1-2
d_gene: TRBD1
v_gene: TRBV27
CDR3nt: TGTGCCAGCAGTTGGACAGGGACCTATGGCTACACCTTC
CDR3aa: CASSWTGTYGYTF

abundance: .
j_gene: TRBJ1-1
d_gene: TRBD1
v_gene: TRBV4-2
CDR3nt: TGTGCCAGCAGCCAACCGGGACAGGGGGGCCAAGCTTTCTTT
CDR3aa: CASSQPGQGGQAFF

abundance: .
j_gene: TRBJ2-6
d_gene: .
v_gene: TRBV7-3
CDR3nt: TGTGCCAGCAGCCCCGACGGGACTCCTGGGGCCAACGTCCTGACTTTC
CDR3aa: CASSPDGTPGANVLTF

abundance: few
j_gene: TRBJ2-5
d_gene: TRBD2
v_gene: TRBV4-1
CDR3nt: TGCGCCAGCAGCCAGCTACTAGCGGGGTTCCAAGAGACCCAGTACTTC
CDR3aa: CASSQLLAGFQETQYF

abundance: .
j_gene: TRBJ1-2
d_gene: .
v_gene: TRBV2
CDR3nt: TGTGCCAGCAACCCTGACAGGTTCCCTAACTATGGCTACACCTTC
CDR3aa: CASNPDRFPNYGYTF